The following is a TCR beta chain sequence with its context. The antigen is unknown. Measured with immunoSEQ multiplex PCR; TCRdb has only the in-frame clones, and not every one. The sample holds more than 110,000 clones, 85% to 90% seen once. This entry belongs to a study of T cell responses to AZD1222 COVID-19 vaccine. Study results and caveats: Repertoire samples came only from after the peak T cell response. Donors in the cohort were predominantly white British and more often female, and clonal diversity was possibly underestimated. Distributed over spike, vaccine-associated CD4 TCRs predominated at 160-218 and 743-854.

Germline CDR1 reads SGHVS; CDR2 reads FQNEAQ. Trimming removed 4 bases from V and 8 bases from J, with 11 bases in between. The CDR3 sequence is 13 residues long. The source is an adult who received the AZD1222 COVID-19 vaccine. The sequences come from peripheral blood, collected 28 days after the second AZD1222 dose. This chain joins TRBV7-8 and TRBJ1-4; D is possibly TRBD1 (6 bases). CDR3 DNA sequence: TGTGCCAGCAGCTCCACAGGGCGAGAAAAACTGTTTTTT. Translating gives CASSSTGREKLFF.